This TCR beta chain was identified during a study of OX40 agonist ivuxolimab in advanced cancers. Produced via immunoSEQ multiplex PCR; TCRdb's table is partial and in-frame only. The data hold 55,000 to 85,000 clones, with approximately 80% observed a single time. With V trimmed by 3 bases and J by 1 base, 5 bases remained unmatched. The germline V gene encodes CDR1 SGHDN and CDR2 FVKESK. CDR3 length equals 15 residues. Of note for this clone: The antigen is unknown.

Study-level results: Normalized expansion of T-cell clones was also low for some nonresponders.

This receptor was taken from an adult with an advanced solid tumor such as melanoma, head and neck, liver or kidney cancer. The rearrangement uses TRBV14 and TRBJ1-1; TRBD1 aligns across 7 bases. This specimen was CD4+ or CD8+ T cells sorted from blood, taken in a trial of the OX40 agonist ivuxolimab. The CDR3 sequence: CASSHFGQANTEAFF. The CDR3 nucleotides are TGTGCCAGCAGCCACTTTGGACAGGCGAACACTGAAGCTTTCTTT.